This T cell receptor (beta chain) was recovered during a study of response to subunit inactivated influenza vaccine. Points from the study as a whole: The authors put forward the suggestion that each seasonal influenza vaccination may bring in only a limited number of new T cells.

This clonotype showed up just once. Its antigen remains unknown. Germline V gene sequence: CDR1 SGHRS, CDR2 YFSETQ. This CDR3 spans 14 amino acids. J gave up 5 bases and V 7 bases, and 7 bases lay outside the gene matches. TCRdb re-called the RT-PCR reads with MiXCR, one entry per CDR3 protein. This repertoire shows around 520,000 distinct CDR3 sequences, about 25% found once; its top ten account for under 2.5%. The receptor was derived from a man in his fifties or sixties who received an inactivated influenza vaccine. Sequenced material: CD4+ T cells sorted from PBMCs, taken roughly 5 days after vaccination. V gene TRBV5-1 combines with J gene TRBJ2-2; TRBD1 matches at 8 bases. The CDR3 bases are TGCGCCAGCGAAAGGACAGGGTGGACCGGGGAGCTGTTTTTT. Residues: CASERTGWTGELFF.